This T cell receptor (beta chain) was captured in a study of OX40 agonist ivuxolimab in advanced cancers. Study results and limitations: Fewer expanded clones were found on average in CD4+ than in CD8+ T cells.

Here immunoSEQ multiplex PCR was the method, and the copy in TCRdb shows in-frame clones only, minus some. Altogether around 16,000 clones are present, around 60% being singletons, with the ten largest covering around 7.7%. Germline CDR1 and CDR2: SEHNR and FQNEAQ (reference sequence). The CDR3 runs 14 residues. Unmatched junction bases numbered 6, after V lost 5 bases and J lost 5 bases. On this clone: Its target is unknown.

V and J are TRBV7-9 and TRBJ1-1; 9 bases match TRBD1. The clonotype was recovered from an adult with an advanced solid tumor such as melanoma, head and neck, liver or kidney cancer. Here the sequenced sample was CD4+ or CD8+ T cells sorted from blood, taken in a trial of the OX40 agonist ivuxolimab. CDR3 DNA sequence: TGTGCCAGCAGCCTACCCGGACAGGGGACTGAAGCTTTCTTT. Encoded protein: CASSLPGQGTEAFF.